Listed here are 4 T cell receptor beta chains from one sample, sequenced in a study of T-cell reconstitution after alpha-beta-depleted transplantation in children. Preparation of the TCRbeta library was carried out with unique molecular identifiers. Via MiXCR, TCRdb re-called the PCR reads, giving one row per CDR3 protein. The sample includes about 440,000 distinct CDR3 sequences, 43% of them seen just once. The material sequenced was PBMCs, taken before TCRalphabeta/CD19-depleted stem cell transplant. The receptors originated from a girl aged 2 to 9 with aplastic anemia, due to receive a stem cell transplant.

This chain uses TRBV3-1 with TRBJ2-7; 13 bases line up with TRBD2. The CDR3 extends over 15 amino acids. Germline CDR1 LGHDT, CDR2 YNNKEL (reference sequence). The junction had 9 bases not matched to a gene; V was cut back by 6 bases and J by 7 bases. The DNA of the CDR3 is TGTGCCAGCAGACTGGGACTAGCGGGGCCAAATGAGCAGTACTTC. Amino acids: CASRLGLAGPNEQYF.

This clonotype showed up just a few times. V and J are TRBV15 and TRBJ2-2; D is possibly TRBD1 (6 bases). Germline-derived CDR1 and CDR2 are LNHNV and YYDKDF (reference sequence). Trimming removed 0 bases from V and 3 bases from J, with 11 bases in between. The CDR3 loop spans 16 amino acids. CDR3 nucleotides: TGTGCCACCAGCAGAGATCGGGACACTCACACCGGGGAGCTGTTTTTT. Residues: CATSRDRDTHTGELFF.

The chain combines TRBV5-1 with TRBJ2-7; TRBD2 matches 10 bases. This CDR3 spans 14 amino acids. V dropped 0 bases and J dropped 5; count of bases not matched to a gene: 2. Germline V gives CDR1 SGHRS, CDR2 YFSETQ. Here the CDR3 DNA reads TGCGCCAGCAGCTTGGCCCTAGCGGGAGACGAGCAGTACTTC. It specifies CASSLALAGDEQYF.

A single count supports this clonotype. The V and J genes are TRBV12-3 or TRBV12-4 and TRBJ2-3; D perhaps matches TRBD2 (5 bases). The CDR3 extends over 14 amino acids. V lost 5 bases to trimming and J lost 1 base, with 10 bases between them. CDR3 protein: CASSRSVGTDTQYF. The CDR3 DNA follows: TGTGCCAGCAGTCGTAGCGTGGGCACAGATACGCAGTATTTT.